This T cell receptor beta chain comes out of a study of regulatory T cells in long-lasting Graves disease. Whole-study results and caveats: Persistent patients had a count of shared public clonotypes (around 2,700) that exceeded that of new patients (around 910). Sample size was small, which may have lowered accuracy. Favoring TRBV28, TRBJ1-2 and TRBJ2-5 was a feature seen in persistent disease.

With iRepertoire HTBI primers and Arm-PCR of CDR3 regions, TCR beta libraries were built. One entry per CDR3 protein results from TCRdb running MiXCR on the multiplex PCR reads. The data hold 560,000 or so distinct CDR3 sequences, with about 16% observed a single time. V gave up 10 bases and J gave up 2 bases, with 24 bases separating them. This CDR3 spans 17 amino acids. The germline CDR1 and CDR2 sequences are MNHNS and SASEGT. Turning to this clonotype: No antigen is known for it.

Described time point: newly diagnosed GD, antithyroid drugs for less than 3 months. Preparation of the TCR library used RNA extracted from PBMCs. The sample was also reused in another study, on T cells in Graves' hyperthyroidism and ophthalmopathy. That report notes: HTBI primers were used for first-round RT-PCR of the TCR CDR3.

This receptor was taken from a man younger than 35 with Graves disease. This chain uses TRBV6-1 with TRBJ1-5, with D tentatively TRBD1 (5 bases). Sequenced here: peripheral blood mononuclear cells (PBMCs), sampled at new diagnosis, from a patient treated with antithyroid drugs. The chain's CDR3 is CANSPNAGGRGNQPQHF. The CDR3 nucleotides read TGTGCCAACAGCCCCAACGCGGGGGGAAGGGGCAATCAGCCCCAGCATTTT.